Presented here are 21 T cell receptor beta chains from one specimen sequenced in a study of CD8+ T cells in alopecia areata. Reverse transcription of extracted RNA yielded cDNA, which provided the sequencing template. The method was immunoSEQ multiplex PCR; TCRdb's version includes in-frame clones alone and lacks a portion of them. Altogether roughly 64,000 clones are present, around 42% being singletons, with the ten largest covering over 20%. Treatment noted: oral pan-JAK inhibitor, 5-10 mg twice daily. Material: CD8+ T cells sorted from blood, obtained at approximately week 36, from a patient treated with tofacitinib. These receptors came from a human donor with alopecia areata.

V and J are TRBV7-2 and TRBJ2-7; 8 bases map to TRBD1. The CDR3 has 16 residues. Germline trimming cut 0 bases from V and 3 bases from J; bases unmatched to any gene: 7. Germline-derived CDR1 and CDR2 are SGHTA and FQGNSA. The CDR3 DNA is TGTGCCAGCAGCTTAGCCCAACCGGGACAGGACTACGAGCAGTACTTC. Translated, it gives CASSLAQPGQDYEQYF.

By its share, this clone is medium-sized. This rearrangement joins TRBV4-3 to TRBJ2-7, with 8 nucleotides matching TRBD1. The CDR3 totals 14 residues. The germline V gene encodes CDR1 LGHNA and CDR2 YSLEER. V lost 4 bases and J lost 5; bases outside the gene matches: 7. CDR3 bases: TGCGCCAGCAGCCCTAGTCAGGGGGCCGACGAGCAGTACTTC. As protein: CASSPSQGADEQYF.

To note about this clone: At one end the junction does not follow the germline gene, possibly because of a read error. This chain connects TRBV7-6 to TRBJ2-3; TRBD2 matches at 8 bases. The CDR3 is 13 residues long. CDR1 and CDR2 (germline): SGHVS, FNYEAQ. Here the CDR3 reads CASSALAGPLQGF. For the CDR3, the DNA is TGTGCCAGCAGCGCCCTAGCGGGCCCTCTCCAGGGTTTT.

CDR3 DNA: TGCGCCAGCAGCTTGTCTTCAGGGCTGGGGGACATTCAGTACTTC. It is translated as CASSLSSGLGDIQYF. The chain uses TRBV5-1 and TRBJ2-4; D possibly uses TRBD1 or TRBD2 (5 bases each). The CDR3 runs to 15 residues. The germline gives CDR1 SGHRS, CDR2 YFSETQ. V lost 1 base, J lost 8 bases, and 16 bases lay in between.

This clone came up a few times. V and J are TRBV29-1 and TRBJ2-5; maybe TRBD2 (6 bases). The last part of the DNA fits TRBJ2-7 better; the J call may be wrong. There are 13 residues in the CDR3. Germline-derived CDR1 and CDR2 are SQVTM and ANQGSEA. The CDR3 nucleotides are TGCAGCGCCATCCCTCTAGCGTCCTACGAGCAGTACTTC. Its translation is CSAIPLASYEQYF.

Of note for this clone: Other nucleotide sequences in the sample specify the same CDR3. V is TRBV30 and J is TRBJ2-7; D could derive from TRBD1 or TRBD2 (7 bases each). Germline V lookup: CDR1 GTSNPN, CDR2 SVGIG (reference sequence). V dropped 7 bases and J dropped 3 bases, with 28 bases sitting between them. The CDR3 loop spans 17 amino acids. Here the CDR3 reads CAYHDQGGQVVFYEQYF. The CDR3 nucleotides are TGTGCCTACCATGACCAGGGGGGGCAGGTGGTCTTCTACGAGCAGTACTTC.

This clone was detected only a few times. The chain is built from TRBV30 and TRBJ1-2; 11 bases agree with TRBD1. The germline V gene encodes CDR1 GTSNPN and CDR2 SVGIG (reference sequence). The CDR3 length is 15 residues. V was clipped by 0 bases and J by 5 bases; unmatched bases: 5. The CDR3 loop reads CAWSVGTGGWYGYTF. For the CDR3, the DNA is TGTGCCTGGAGTGTTGGGACAGGGGGATGGTATGGCTACACCTTC.

The V and J genes are TRBV14 and TRBJ2-5; tentative D call: TRBD2 (5 bases). This CDR3 is built from 18 residues. Trimming stripped 1 base from V and 4 bases from J, with 22 bases between. The germline gives CDR1 SGHDN, CDR2 FVKESK. The CDR3 region is CASSQGAGPTIRGETQYF. For the CDR3, the DNA is TGTGCCAGCAGCCAAGGGGCGGGCCCCACGATTCGGGGAGAGACCCAGTACTTC.

This chain links TRBV2 with TRBJ2-5; 8 bases agree with TRBD2. Trimming took 6 bases from V and 5 from J; bases not matched to a gene: 11. There are 15 residues in the CDR3. Germline loops: CDR1 SNHLY, CDR2 FYNNEI. Here the CDR3 reads CASSEPGTSVETQYF. The CDR3 DNA reads TGTGCCAGCAGCGAACCCGGGACTAGTGTCGAGACCCAGTACTTC.

The chain combines TRBV30 with TRBJ2-7; 7 positions agree with TRBD2. V shed 2 bases and J 2 bases; nucleotides not matched to a gene: 3. CDR1 and CDR2 (germline): GTSNPN, SVGIG (reference sequence). The CDR3 length is 13 residues. The DNA for the CDR3 is TGTGCCTGGAGTCTGACTAGCCCCTACGAGCAGTACTTC. This translates into CAWSLTSPYEQYF.

This clone occurred a few times. The chain joins TRBV29-1 to TRBJ2-2, with D uncertain. Between the trimmed V and J ends, which lost 4 bases and 5 bases, there was a span of 5 bases. The CDR3 has 11 residues. The germline V gene has CDR1 SQVTM and CDR2 ANQGSEA. CDR3 coding DNA: TGCAGCGTTGTAACTACCGGGGAGCTGTTTTTT. As protein: CSVVTTGELFF.

This clone was seen a handful of times. The chain has TRBV7-9 and TRBJ2-1; 7 bases are a match to TRBD2. CDR1 and CDR2 (germline): SEHNR, FQNEAQ (reference sequence). V lost 1 base, J lost 9 bases, and 15 bases stayed unmatched. This CDR3 is 17 amino acids long. CDR3 protein: CASSLGPPSGPLAEQFF. CDR3 in DNA: TGTGCCAGCAGCTTAGGGCCCCCTAGCGGCCCACTTGCTGAGCAGTTCTTC.

This clone has a handful of counts. The genes are TRBV7-8 and TRBJ2-7; TRBD2 matches at 10 bases. V lost 2 bases, J lost 0 bases, and 1 base stayed unmatched. The CDR3 length is 15 residues. Germline V gene data show CDR1 as SGHVS and CDR2 as FQNEAQ. The CDR3 nucleotides read TGTGCCAGCAGCTTATCTAGCGGGAGCTCCTACGAGCAGTACTTC. Its translation: CASSLSSGSSYEQYF.

This clone has only a few counts. V usage is TRBV23-1 and J usage is TRBJ2-1; D is possibly TRBD1 (5 bases). TRBV23-1 is noted as an ORF with a role that remains uncertain. With 0 bases removed from V and 3 bases from J, the gap between germline ends came to 12 bases. The CDR3 consists of 16 residues. DNA of the CDR3: TGCGCCAGCAGTCAATCGTGGGGCCGGGTCTACAATGAGCAGTTCTTC. It specifies CASSQSWGRVYNEQFF.

This clone was counted between two and nine times. The chain employs TRBV5-1 and TRBJ2-1, with 7 bases identical to TRBD2. CDR1 is SGHRS and CDR2 is YFSETQ in the germline V gene. This CDR3 region has 15 residues. The V gene end was trimmed by 4 bases and the J gene end by 3 bases; junction bases not matched to a gene: 7. CDR3 DNA sequence: TGCGCCAGCAGCCAAGGGCTAGCGGACTACAATGAGCAGTTCTTC. This translates into CASSQGLADYNEQFF.

V is TRBV5-1 and J is TRBJ2-1; D may match TRBD1 or TRBD2 (5 bases each). The CDR3 has 16 residues. V was cut by 1 base and J by 5 bases, with 16 bases left in between. From germline, CDR1 is SGHRS and CDR2 YFSETQ. The CDR3 region has the DNA TGCGCCAGCAGCTTGCGAGGGGATCCGGAAAACAATGAGCAGTTCTTC. This sequence encodes CASSLRGDPENNEQFF.

This clone appeared a single time. V gene TRBV5-1 combines with J gene TRBJ2-7; 13 nucleotides agree with TRBD2. Trimming cost V 3 bases and J 2 bases; bases outside gene matches: 11. This CDR3 is 18 amino acids long. Germline V gene data show CDR1 as SGHRS and CDR2 as YFSETQ. The CDR3 loop is CASSYRGTSGITPYEQYF. For the CDR3, the DNA is TGCGCCAGCAGCTACAGGGGGACTAGCGGGATCACCCCCTACGAGCAGTACTTC.

This rearrangement joins TRBV4-1 to TRBJ2-7; D unclear. The CDR3 is 16 amino acids. V was trimmed by 0 bases and J by 6 bases, leaving 18 bases between them. Germline V lookup: CDR1 MGHRA, CDR2 YSYEKL. CDR3 amino acids: CASSQDSPRWDLEQYF. The CDR3 coding sequence is TGCGCCAGCAGCCAAGATAGTCCGCGATGGGATCTCGAGCAGTACTTC.

The chain is built from TRBV29-1 and TRBJ2-1; 7 bases are shared with TRBD2. Per germline, CDR1 SQVTM and CDR2 ANQGSEA. Germline trimming cut 0 bases from V and 7 bases from J; bases unmatched to any gene: 15. The CDR3 covers 17 residues. For the CDR3, the DNA is TGCAGCGTTGAAGATTTGGGTGGGCGGGAGCCCCTGAATGAGCAGTTCTTC. Residues: CSVEDLGGREPLNEQFF.

This clone has only a few counts. The chain has TRBV30 and TRBJ1-5; tentative D call: TRBD1 (5 bases). Germline CDR1 GTSNPN, CDR2 SVGIG (reference sequence). The length of the CDR3 is 15 residues. The V end lost 0 bases, the J end lost 0 bases, and 9 bases lay between the germline ends. As DNA, the CDR3 is TGTGCCTGGAGTGTCGGGACCCATAGCAATCAGCCCCAGCATTTT. It specifies CAWSVGTHSNQPQHF.

This clone was observed a handful of times. J is TRBJ1-2 and V is TRBV11-1; TRBD1 is a possible D gene (6 bases). V was trimmed by 6 bases and J by 4 bases, leaving 15 bases between them. The germline V gene encodes CDR1 SGHAT and CDR2 FQDESV (reference sequence). The CDR3 loop spans 14 amino acids. DNA for the CDR3: TGTGCCAGCAGTCAATTCGACAGGCCCTATGGCTACACCTTC. Translated, it gives CASSQFDRPYGYTF.